The T cell receptor beta chain described here comes from a study of OX40 agonist ivuxolimab in advanced cancers. Study details: Patients took ivuxolimab, an agonistic anti-OX40 (CD134) antibody. Administration of intravenous ivuxolimab to patients occurred every 2 weeks at 0.01 to 10 mg/kg. Dose-escalation patients suffered from hepatocellular carcinoma, melanoma, renal cell or head and neck cancer.

The assay was immunoSEQ multiplex PCR, and TCRdb's table has in-frame clones only and misses some. The data contain roughly 70,000 clones, 90% to 95% of them singletons. Germline values: CDR1 MNHEY, CDR2 SMNVEV (reference sequence). The CDR3 is made up of 13 amino acids. V lost 4 bases and J 5 bases, leaving 12 bases between the germline ends. The sample here was CD4+ or CD8+ T cells sorted from blood, taken in a trial of the OX40 agonist ivuxolimab. This TCR derives from an adult with an advanced solid tumor such as melanoma, head and neck, liver or kidney cancer. The chain uses TRBV27 and TRBJ2-7; the D gene could be TRBD1 or TRBD2 (5 bases each). CDR3 sequence reads: CASSYGAVHEQYF. In DNA form, the CDR3 reads TGTGCCAGCAGTTACGGGGCGGTTCACGAGCAGTACTTC.